Listed below are T cell receptor beta chains from one sample, sequenced in a study of cytomegalovirus exposure and HLA in healthy donors. Some clones are missing from TCRdb's copy, which holds only in-frame ones; the method was immunoSEQ multiplex PCR. The table shows around 65,000 clones, with about 91% occurring only once. The source material was PBMCs. The receptors were gathered from a man aged 18 to 35 in good health and CMV-seropositive. Both conserved end residues are part of each CDR3. Each record gives: V gene, J gene, clone size, D gene, CDR3 DNA, CDR3 protein. D genes are given only for firm matches. Clone size, where shown, is once, few, many, or a class for clones that have expanded.

>TRBV13|TRBJ2-7|NA|NA
TGTGCCAGCAGGCCAAGAGGCTACGAGCAGTACTTC
CASRPRGYEQYF
>TRBV5-5|TRBJ1-1|NA|TRBD1
TGTGCCAGCAGCACAGGGGACAGGGAGGCAACTGAAGCTTTCTTT
CASSTGDREATEAFF
>TRBV5-4|TRBJ2-1|NA|NA
TGTGCCAGCAGCCCGACGGACTCACGGGGGCAGTTCTTC
CASSPTDSRGQFF
>TRBV6-7|TRBJ2-1|few|NA
TGTGCCAGCAGTTACAACCAGGGCCTTTCCAATGAGCAGTTCTTC
CASSYNQGLSNEQFF
>TRBV11-2|TRBJ2-1|NA|TRBD1
TGTGCCAGCAGCTTCGGGACAGTCAATGAGCAGTTCTTC
CASSFGTVNEQFF
>TRBV7-2|TRBJ2-3|NA|NA
TGTGCCAGCAGCTTCCGAGGCACAGATACGCAGTATTTT
CASSFRGTDTQYF
>TRBV19|TRBJ2-1|NA|TRBD2
TGTGCCAGTAGTTCCCGGGAGGGCGGATACAATGAGCAGTTCTTC
CASSSREGGYNEQFF
>TRBV7-3|TRBJ2-1|NA|NA
TGTGCCAGCAGCTTAAAGGGCAGGGGAGTCTACAATGAGCAGTTCTTC
CASSLKGRGVYNEQFF
>TRBV7-2|TRBJ1-2|NA|TRBD1
TGTGCCAGCAGCGTGACCCGGGACAGGGTTTATGGCTACACCTTC
CASSVTRDRVYGYTF
>TRBV27|TRBJ1-1|NA|NA
TGTGCCAGCAGTTTATCACCGGGTCCTATTGCGAACACTGAAGCTTTCTTT
CASSLSPGPIANTEAFF